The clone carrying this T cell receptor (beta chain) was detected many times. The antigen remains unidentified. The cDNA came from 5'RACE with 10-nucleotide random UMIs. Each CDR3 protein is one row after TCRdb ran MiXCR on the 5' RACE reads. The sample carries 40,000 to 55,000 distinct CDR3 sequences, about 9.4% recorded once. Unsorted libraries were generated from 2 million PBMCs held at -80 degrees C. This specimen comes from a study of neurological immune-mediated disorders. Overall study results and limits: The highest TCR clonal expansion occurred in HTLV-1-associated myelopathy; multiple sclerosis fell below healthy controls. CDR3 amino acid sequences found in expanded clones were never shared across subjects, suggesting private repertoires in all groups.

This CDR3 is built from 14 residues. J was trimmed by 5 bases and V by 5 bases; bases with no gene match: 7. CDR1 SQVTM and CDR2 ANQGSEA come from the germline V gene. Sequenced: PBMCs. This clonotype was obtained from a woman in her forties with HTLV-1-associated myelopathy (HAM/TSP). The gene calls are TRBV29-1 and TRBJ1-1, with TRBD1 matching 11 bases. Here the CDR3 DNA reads TGCAGCGTTTATCTTGGACAGGGGGCGACTGAAGCTTTCTTT. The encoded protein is CSVYLGQGATEAFF.